This TCR beta chain was sequenced in a study of post-analysis software for immune sequencing data. This clonotype occurred a few times. The antigen remains undetermined. Between the trimmed V and J ends, which lost 5 bases and 0 bases, there was a span of 9 bases. CDR3 length: 13 residues. Germline V gene data show CDR1 as DFQATT and CDR2 as SNEGSKA (reference sequence). Unique molecular identifiers tagged the TCR beta cDNA libraries. TCRdb redid the calling of the PCR reads with MiXCR, one entry per CDR3 protein. The sample holds about 200,000 distinct CDR3 sequences, around 30% seen once. General study points: When compared against controls, multiple sclerosis patients showed significantly lower normalized Chao1 diversity. Patients used about 5 TRBV segments, including TRBV5-6, TRBV5-1 and TRBV20-1, more often than controls.

The sequenced material came from blood. The chain is built from TRBV20-1 and TRBJ2-3; no clear D. The clonotype was recovered from a girl under 18 with multiple sclerosis. CDR3 coding DNA: TGCAGTGCTCCCGTCTCAAGCACAGATACGCAGTATTTT. Translated: CSAPVSSTDTQYF.